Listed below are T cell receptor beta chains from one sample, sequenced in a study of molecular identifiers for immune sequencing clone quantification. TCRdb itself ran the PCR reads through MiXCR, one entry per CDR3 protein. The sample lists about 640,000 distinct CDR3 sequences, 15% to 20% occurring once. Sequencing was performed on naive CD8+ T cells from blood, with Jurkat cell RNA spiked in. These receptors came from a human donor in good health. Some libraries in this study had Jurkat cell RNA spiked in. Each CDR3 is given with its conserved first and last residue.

CASKRQVDYGYTF | 13 | TRBJ1-2 | TRBV6-1
CATSRVDFQETQYF | 14 | TRBJ2-5 | TRBV15
CASSVEETDGATDTQYF | 17 | TRBJ2-3 | TRBV9
CASSHPLGEEAFF | 13 | TRBJ1-1 | TRBV7-8
CASSYSTESYEQYF | 14 | TRBJ2-7 | TRBV6-5
CASSPNTGGTYNEQFF | 16 | TRBJ2-1 | TRBV7-9
CASSSPALTEAFF | 13 | TRBJ1-1 | TRBV11-2
CASSSSGKLFF | 11 | TRBJ1-4 | TRBV27
CASQLRGGGTEAFF | 14 | TRBJ1-1 | TRBV27
CASRTHLTGELLSDEKLFF | 19 | TRBJ1-4 | TRBV6-5
CAWSEGNTEAFF | 12 | TRBJ1-1 | TRBV30
CASSLLFSGANVLTF | 15 | TRBJ2-6 | TRBV28
CASAISPTGTEAFF | 14 | TRBJ1-1 | TRBV2
CASSSLWALGVTGELFF | 17 | TRBJ2-2 | TRBV12-3/TRBV12-4
CASSQGGSDEKLFF | 14 | TRBJ1-4 | TRBV13
CASSVTSGPTGELFF | 15 | TRBJ2-2 | TRBV12-3/TRBV12-4
CASSYGHPGPLHF | 13 | TRBJ1-6 | TRBV6-5
CASSTDQGNQPQHF | 14 | TRBJ1-5 | TRBV2
CASSLFLTGGSDREQFF | 17 | TRBJ2-1 | TRBV12-3/TRBV12-4
CAWSSTWANYGYTF | 14 | TRBJ1-2 | TRBV30
CATGRDLREEYNSPLHF | 17 | TRBJ1-6 | TRBV15
CASSSRIVNTEAFF | 14 | TRBJ1-1 | TRBV7-2
CAWSGYSGRETNEQFF | 16 | TRBJ2-1 | TRBV30
CASSQDMDSSTEAFF | 15 | TRBJ1-1 | TRBV3-1
CSARDSDRRTGELFF | 15 | TRBJ2-2 | TRBV20-1
CAGTLRTETYSNQPQHF | 17 | TRBJ1-5 | TRBV21-1
CASRIGGGMNEQFF | 14 | TRBJ2-1 | TRBV6-2/TRBV6-3
CASSPESLTSYEQYF | 15 | TRBJ2-7 | TRBV7-2
CASSLGPGHEQYF | 13 | TRBJ2-7 | TRBV28
CASSLERQGRHGYTF | 15 | TRBJ1-2 | TRBV5-1
CASSQDRGPGQYF | 13 | TRBJ2-5 | TRBV4-1
CASSHGLHYEQYF | 13 | TRBJ2-7 | TRBV4-3
CASSQAGGTGVTQYF | 15 | TRBJ2-3 | TRBV6-5
CACSQPGTSGYNEQFF | 16 | TRBJ2-1 | TRBV6-5
CASSSYLTSQETQYF | 15 | TRBJ2-5 | TRBV12-3/TRBV12-4
CASSLGTQSRYEQYF | 15 | TRBJ2-7 | TRBV5-6
CASSTDRERKETQYF | 15 | TRBJ2-5 | TRBV5-3
CASSFGAGGQRQETQYF | 17 | TRBJ2-5 | TRBV7-9
CASSLGTGGPTMREKLFF | 18 | TRBJ1-4 | TRBV5-5
CASSQGTGGGEQYF | 14 | TRBJ2-7 | TRBV4-3
CASWAGGRHNEQFF | 14 | TRBJ2-1 | TRBV6-5
CASSLDQEGGWDEQYF | 16 | TRBJ2-7 | TRBV7-9
CASSLVVGGGYEQYF | 15 | TRBJ2-7 | TRBV13
CASSPGTSGGAWSDTQYF | 18 | TRBJ2-3 | TRBV11-3
CATSGEGALGFYNEQFF | 17 | TRBJ2-1 | TRBV15
CASSSDWTQTTSTDTQYF | 18 | TRBJ2-3 | TRBV7-2
CASSRDRDPNEKLFF | 15 | TRBJ1-4 | TRBV7-2
CAWVGGYNEQFF | 12 | TRBJ2-1 | TRBV30
CASSLVGLSDEQFF | 14 | TRBJ2-1 | TRBV11-2
CVSSPSHTGELFF | 13 | TRBJ2-2 | TRBV12-3/TRBV12-4
CAAGLAVSDTQYF | 13 | TRBJ2-3 | TRBV3-1
CASSLIVTPNTDTQYF | 16 | TRBJ2-3 | TRBV7-9
CASTSYPNYNEQFF | 14 | TRBJ2-1 | TRBV6-2/TRBV6-3
CASSRRDLNEKLFF | 14 | TRBJ1-4 | TRBV2
CSASLSPGIWQETQYF | 16 | TRBJ2-5 | TRBV20-1